This T cell receptor (beta chain) was captured in a study of T cell responses to AZD1222 COVID-19 vaccine. Germline values: CDR1 SGHVS, CDR2 FQNEAQ. V lost 3 bases and J 2 bases, leaving 11 bases between the germline ends. There are 14 residues in the CDR3. TCRdb keeps only in-frame clones here, not all; method: immunoSEQ multiplex PCR. The table lists 180,000 or so clones, over 90% of them singletons. The receptor was isolated from an adult in good health. The specimen comprised peripheral blood, sampled on day 0 of AZD1222 vaccination. The J gene is TRBJ2-7, the V gene TRBV7-8, with D possibly matching TRBD2 (6 bases). CDR3 sequence: CASSFGTSTYEQYF. In DNA form, the CDR3 reads TGTGCCAGCAGCTTTGGGACTTCCACCTACGAGCAGTACTTC. The full variable domain, in which reference TRBV7-8 and TRBJ2-7 provide the parts outside the CDR3, is GAGVSQSPRYKVAKRGQDVALRCDPISGHVSLFWYQQALGQGPEFLTYFQNEAQLDKSGLPSDRFFAERPEGSVSTLKIQRTQQEDSAVYLCASSFGTSTYEQYFGPGTRLTVT.